This T cell receptor beta chain was profiled in a study of vaccination and CD4 T cells after COVID-19. This clonotype turned up a few times. The target antigen is unknown. Sequencing of cultured CD4+ T cell DNA used the Oncomine TCR Beta short-read assay. TCRdb reanalysed the PCR reads using MiXCR and keeps one entry per CDR3 protein. This sample has fewer than 9,000 distinct CDR3 sequences, with about half found just once. This sample's treatment: approximately nine-day PBMC culture with coronavirus spike peptide pools or control peptides (ViraFEST assay). This clonotype originated in a human donor who had recovered from COVID-19. The sample consisted of CD4+ T cells from blood, cultured in vitro.

Here the CDR3 reads CASKKGSSTDTQYF. The DNA of the CDR3 is TGTGCCAGCAAGAAGGGGTCTAGCACAGATACGCAGTATTTT. This chain joins TRBV7-3 and TRBJ2-3; maybe TRBD1 (5 bases). V shed 7 bases and J shed 0 bases, with 11 bases lying between them. This CDR3 is built from 14 residues. In germline, CDR1 is SGHTA, CDR2 FQGTGA.